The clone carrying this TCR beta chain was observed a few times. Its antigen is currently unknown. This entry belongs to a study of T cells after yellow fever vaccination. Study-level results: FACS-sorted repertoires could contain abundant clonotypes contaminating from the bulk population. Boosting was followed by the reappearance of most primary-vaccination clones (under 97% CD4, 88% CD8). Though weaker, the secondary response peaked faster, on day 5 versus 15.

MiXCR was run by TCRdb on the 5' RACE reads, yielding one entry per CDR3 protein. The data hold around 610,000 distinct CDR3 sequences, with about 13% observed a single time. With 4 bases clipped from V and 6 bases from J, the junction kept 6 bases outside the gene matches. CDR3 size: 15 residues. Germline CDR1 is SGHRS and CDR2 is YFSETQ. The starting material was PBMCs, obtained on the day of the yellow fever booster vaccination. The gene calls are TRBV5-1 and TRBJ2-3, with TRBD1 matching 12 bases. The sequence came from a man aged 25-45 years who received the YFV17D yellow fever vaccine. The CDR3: CASSPGQGAFDTQYF. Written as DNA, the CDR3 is TGCGCCAGCAGCCCGGGACAGGGGGCGTTCGATACGCAGTATTTT.